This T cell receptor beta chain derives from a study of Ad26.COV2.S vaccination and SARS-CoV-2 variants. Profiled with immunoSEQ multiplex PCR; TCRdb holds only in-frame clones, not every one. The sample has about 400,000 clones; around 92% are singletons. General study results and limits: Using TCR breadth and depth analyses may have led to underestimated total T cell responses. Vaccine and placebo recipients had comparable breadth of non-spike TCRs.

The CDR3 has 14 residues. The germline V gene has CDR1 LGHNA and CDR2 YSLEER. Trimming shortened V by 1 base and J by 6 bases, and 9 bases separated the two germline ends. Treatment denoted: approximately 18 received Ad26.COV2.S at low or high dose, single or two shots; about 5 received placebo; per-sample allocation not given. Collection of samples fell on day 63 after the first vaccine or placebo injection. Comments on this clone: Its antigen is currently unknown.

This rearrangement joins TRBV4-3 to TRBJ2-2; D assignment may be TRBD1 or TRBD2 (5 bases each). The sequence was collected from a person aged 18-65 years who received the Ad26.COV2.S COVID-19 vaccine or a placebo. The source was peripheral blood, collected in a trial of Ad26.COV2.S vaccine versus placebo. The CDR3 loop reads CASSQGRGAGELFF. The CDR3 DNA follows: TGCGCCAGCAGCCAAGGGCGAGGGGCCGGGGAGCTGTTTTTT.